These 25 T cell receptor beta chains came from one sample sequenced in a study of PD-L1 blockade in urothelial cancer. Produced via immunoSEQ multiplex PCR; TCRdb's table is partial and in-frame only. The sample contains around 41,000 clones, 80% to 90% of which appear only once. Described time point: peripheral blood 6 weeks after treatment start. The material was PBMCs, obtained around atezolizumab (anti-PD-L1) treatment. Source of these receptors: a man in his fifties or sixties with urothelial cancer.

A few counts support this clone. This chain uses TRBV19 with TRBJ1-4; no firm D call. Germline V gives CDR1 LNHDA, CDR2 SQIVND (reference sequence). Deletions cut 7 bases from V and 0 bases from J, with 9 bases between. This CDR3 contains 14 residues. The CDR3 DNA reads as TGTGCCAGTACCTCTCCAGCAACTAATGAAAAACTGTTTTTT. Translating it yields CASTSPATNEKLFF.

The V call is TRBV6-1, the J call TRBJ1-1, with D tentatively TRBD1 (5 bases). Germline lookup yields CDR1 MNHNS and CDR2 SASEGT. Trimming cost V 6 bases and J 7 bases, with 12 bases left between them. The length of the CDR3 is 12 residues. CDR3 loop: CASSGTEVEAFF. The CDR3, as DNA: TGTGCCAGCAGCGGGACTGAGGTTGAAGCTTTCTTT.

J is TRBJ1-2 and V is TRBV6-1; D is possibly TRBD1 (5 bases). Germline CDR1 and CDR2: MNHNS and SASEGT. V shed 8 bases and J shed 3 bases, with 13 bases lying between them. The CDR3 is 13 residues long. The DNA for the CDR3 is TGTGCCAGCGGGAAGGGGCCGGACTATGGCTACACCTTC. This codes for CASGKGPDYGYTF.

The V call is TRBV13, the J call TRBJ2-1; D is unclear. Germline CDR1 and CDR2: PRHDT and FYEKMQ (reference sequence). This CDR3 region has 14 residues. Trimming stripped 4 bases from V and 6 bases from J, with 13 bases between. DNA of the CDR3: TGTGCCAGCAGCTCTCCCTCATCGCGCAATGAGCAGTTCTTC. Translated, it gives CASSSPSSRNEQFF.

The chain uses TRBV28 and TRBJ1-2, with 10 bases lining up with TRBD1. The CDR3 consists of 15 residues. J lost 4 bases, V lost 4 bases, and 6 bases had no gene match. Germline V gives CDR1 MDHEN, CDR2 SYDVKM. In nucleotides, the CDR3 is TGTGCCAGCAGTTCTAGGACAGGGGGGGTCTATGGCTACACCTTC. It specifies CASSSRTGGVYGYTF.

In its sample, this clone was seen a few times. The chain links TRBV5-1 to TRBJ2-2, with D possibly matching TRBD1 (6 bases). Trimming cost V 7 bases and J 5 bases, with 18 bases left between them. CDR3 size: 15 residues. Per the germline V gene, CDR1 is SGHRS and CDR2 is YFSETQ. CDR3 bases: TGCGCCAGCGGACCTCAGGGGTCCCCAACCGGGGAGCTGTTTTTT. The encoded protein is CASGPQGSPTGELFF.

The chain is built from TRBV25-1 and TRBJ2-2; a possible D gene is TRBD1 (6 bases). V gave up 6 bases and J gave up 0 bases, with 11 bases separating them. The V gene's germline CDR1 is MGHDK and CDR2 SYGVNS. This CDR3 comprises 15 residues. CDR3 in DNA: TGTGCCAGCAGCGATGGACAGTCGAACACCGGGGAGCTGTTTTTT. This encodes CASSDGQSNTGELFF.

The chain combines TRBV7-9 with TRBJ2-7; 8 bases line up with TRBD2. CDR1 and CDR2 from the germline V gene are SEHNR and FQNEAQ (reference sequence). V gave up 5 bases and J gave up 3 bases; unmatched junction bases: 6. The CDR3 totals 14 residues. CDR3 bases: TGTGCCAGCAGCCCGCGGGGGGCGGTCTACGAGCAGTACTTC. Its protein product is CASSPRGAVYEQYF.

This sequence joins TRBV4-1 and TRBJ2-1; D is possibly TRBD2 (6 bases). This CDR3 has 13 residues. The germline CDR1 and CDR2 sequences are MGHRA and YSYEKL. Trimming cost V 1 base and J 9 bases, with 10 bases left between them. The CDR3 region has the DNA TGCGCCAGCAGCCAAGGGGCACTAGCTGAGCAGTTCTTC. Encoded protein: CASSQGALAEQFF.

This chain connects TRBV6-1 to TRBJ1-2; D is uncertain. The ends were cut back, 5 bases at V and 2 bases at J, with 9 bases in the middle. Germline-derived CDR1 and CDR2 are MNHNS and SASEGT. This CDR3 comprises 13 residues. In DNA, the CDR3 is TGTGCCAGCAGTCTTTCCCCGAACTATGGCTACACCTTC. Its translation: CASSLSPNYGYTF.

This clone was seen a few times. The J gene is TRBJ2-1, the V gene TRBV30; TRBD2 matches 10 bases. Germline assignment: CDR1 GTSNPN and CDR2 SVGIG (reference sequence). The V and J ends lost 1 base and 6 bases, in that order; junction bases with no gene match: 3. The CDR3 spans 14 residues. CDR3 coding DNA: TGTGCCTGGAGTGAGCGGGGGGGCCGCAATGAGCAGTTCTTC. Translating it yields CAWSERGGRNEQFF. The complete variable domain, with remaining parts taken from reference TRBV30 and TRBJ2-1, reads SQTIHQWPATLVQPVGSPLSLECTVEGTSNPNLYWYRQAAGRGLQLLFYSVGIGQISSEVPQNLSASRPQDRQFILSSKKLLLSDSGFYLCAWSERGGRNEQFFGPGTRLTVL.

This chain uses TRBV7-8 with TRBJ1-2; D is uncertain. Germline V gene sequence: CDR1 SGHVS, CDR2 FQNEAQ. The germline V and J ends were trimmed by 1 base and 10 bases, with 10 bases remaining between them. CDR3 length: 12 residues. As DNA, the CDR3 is TGTGCCAGCAGCTTAGATCCGGGAGACTACACCTTC. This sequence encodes CASSLDPGDYTF. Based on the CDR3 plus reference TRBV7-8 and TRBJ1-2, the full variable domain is GAGVSQSPRYKVAKRGQDVALRCDPISGHVSLFWYQQALGQGPEFLTYFQNEAQLDKSGLPSDRFFAERPEGSVSTLKIQRTQQEDSAVYLCASSLDPGDYTFGSGTRLTVV.

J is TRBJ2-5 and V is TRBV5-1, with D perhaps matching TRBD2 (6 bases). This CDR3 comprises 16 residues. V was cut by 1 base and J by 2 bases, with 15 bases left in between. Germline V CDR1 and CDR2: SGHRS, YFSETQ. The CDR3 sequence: CASSLMGSGGQETQYF. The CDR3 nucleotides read TGCGCCAGCAGCTTGATGGGTTCTGGAGGGCAAGAGACCCAGTACTTC.

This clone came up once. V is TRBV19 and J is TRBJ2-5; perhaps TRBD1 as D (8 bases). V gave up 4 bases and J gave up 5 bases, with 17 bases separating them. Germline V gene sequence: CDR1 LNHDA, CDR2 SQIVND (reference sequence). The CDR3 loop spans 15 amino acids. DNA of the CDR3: TGTGCCAGTAGTACAGACGGACAGGGAGGGGAGACCCAGTACTTC. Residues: CASSTDGQGGETQYF. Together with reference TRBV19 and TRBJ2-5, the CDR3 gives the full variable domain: DGGITQSPKYLFRKEGQNVTLSCEQNLNHDAMYWYRQDPGQGLRLIYYSQIVNDFQKGDIAEGYSVSREKKESFPLTVTSAQKNPTAFYLCASSTDGQGGETQYFGPGTRLLVL.

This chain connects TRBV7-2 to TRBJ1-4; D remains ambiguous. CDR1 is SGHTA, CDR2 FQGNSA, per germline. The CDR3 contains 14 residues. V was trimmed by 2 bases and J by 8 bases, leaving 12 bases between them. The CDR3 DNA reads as TGTGCCAGCAGCTTATTGACGAGGGAGGAAAAACTGTTTTTT. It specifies CASSLLTREEKLFF.

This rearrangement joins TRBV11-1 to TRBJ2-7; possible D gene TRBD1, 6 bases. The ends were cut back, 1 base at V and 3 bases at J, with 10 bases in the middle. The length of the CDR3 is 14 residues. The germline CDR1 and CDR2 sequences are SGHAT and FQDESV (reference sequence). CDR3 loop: CASSLVTGDYEQYF. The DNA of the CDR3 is TGTGCCAGCAGCTTAGTGACAGGCGACTACGAGCAGTACTTC. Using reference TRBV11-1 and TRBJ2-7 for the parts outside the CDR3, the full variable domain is EAEVAQSPRYKITEKSQAVAFWCDPISGHATLYWYRQILGQGPELLVQFQDESVVDDSQLPKDRFSAERLKGVDSTLKIQPAELGDSAMYLCASSLVTGDYEQYFGPGTRLTVT.

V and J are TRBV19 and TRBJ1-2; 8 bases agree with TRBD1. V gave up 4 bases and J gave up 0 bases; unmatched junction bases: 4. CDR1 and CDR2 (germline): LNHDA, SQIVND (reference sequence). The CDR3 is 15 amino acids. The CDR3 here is CASSRDRKPNYGYTF. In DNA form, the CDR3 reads TGTGCCAGTAGTAGGGACAGGAAACCTAACTATGGCTACACCTTC. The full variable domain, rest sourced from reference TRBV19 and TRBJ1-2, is DGGITQSPKYLFRKEGQNVTLSCEQNLNHDAMYWYRQDPGQGLRLIYYSQIVNDFQKGDIAEGYSVSREKKESFPLTVTSAQKNPTAFYLCASSRDRKPNYGYTFGSGTRLTVV.

The CDR3 region has the DNA TGTGCCAGTAGTATACAGGGGCGGAACACTGAAGCTTTCTTT. Amino acid sequence: CASSIQGRNTEAFF. This sequence joins TRBV19 and TRBJ1-1, with TRBD1 as a possible D gene (6 bases). The germline V and J ends were trimmed by 2 bases and 1 base, with 8 bases remaining between them. The CDR3 totals 14 residues. CDR1 is LNHDA and CDR2 is SQIVND in the germline V gene (reference sequence).

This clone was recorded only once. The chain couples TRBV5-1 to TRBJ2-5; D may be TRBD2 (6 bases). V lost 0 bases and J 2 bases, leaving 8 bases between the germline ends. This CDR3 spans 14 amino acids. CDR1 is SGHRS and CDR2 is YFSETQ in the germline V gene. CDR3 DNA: TGCGCCAGCAGCTTGGCGGGGGATCAAGAGACCCAGTACTTC. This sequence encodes CASSLAGDQETQYF.

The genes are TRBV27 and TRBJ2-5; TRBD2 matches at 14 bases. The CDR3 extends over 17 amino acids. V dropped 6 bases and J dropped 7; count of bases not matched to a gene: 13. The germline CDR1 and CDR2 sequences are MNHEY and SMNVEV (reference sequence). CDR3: CASSFRGTSGGMGTQYF. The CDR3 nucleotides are TGTGCCAGCAGCTTTCGCGGGACTAGCGGGGGTATGGGGACCCAGTACTTC.

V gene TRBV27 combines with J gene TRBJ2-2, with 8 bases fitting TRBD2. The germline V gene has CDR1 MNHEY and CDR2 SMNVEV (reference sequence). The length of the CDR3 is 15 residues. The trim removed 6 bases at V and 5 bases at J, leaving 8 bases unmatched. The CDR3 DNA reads TGTGCCAGCAGGCGGGGGGATGAACGGACCGGGGAGCTGTTTTTT. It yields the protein CASRRGDERTGELFF.

For the CDR3, the DNA is TGTGCCAGCAGCTTAGTAGCGGGCGGGGTGACAGAGCAGTTCTTC. Protein product: CASSLVAGGVTEQFF. The V gene is TRBV11-3, the J gene TRBJ2-1; 7 bases are shared with TRBD2. Trimming cost V 1 base and J 10 bases; bases outside gene matches: 10. The CDR3 loop spans 15 amino acids. CDR1 and CDR2 from the germline V gene are SGHNT and YENEEA.

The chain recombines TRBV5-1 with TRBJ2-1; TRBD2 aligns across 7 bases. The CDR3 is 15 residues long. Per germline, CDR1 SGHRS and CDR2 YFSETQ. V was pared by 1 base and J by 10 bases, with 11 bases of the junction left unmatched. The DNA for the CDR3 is TGCGCCAGCAGCTTGTCGGCGGGGGTCGGGTGGGAGCAGTTCTTC. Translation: CASSLSAGVGWEQFF.

The CDR3 spells CASSQSLGLDYGYTF. The CDR3 DNA follows: TGCGCCAGCAGCCAAAGCCTTGGACTTGACTATGGCTACACCTTC. The gene calls are TRBV4-1 and TRBJ1-2; no clear D. This CDR3 is 15 amino acids long. The V gene lost 2 bases and the J gene lost 3 bases, with 13 bases spanning the gap. Germline loops: CDR1 MGHRA, CDR2 YSYEKL.

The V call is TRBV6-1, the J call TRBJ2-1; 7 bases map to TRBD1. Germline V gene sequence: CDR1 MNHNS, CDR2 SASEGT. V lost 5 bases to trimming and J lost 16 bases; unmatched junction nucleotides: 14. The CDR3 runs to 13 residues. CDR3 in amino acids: CASSPNTGQVGFF. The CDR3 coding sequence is TGTGCCAGCAGTCCGAACACCGGACAGGTAGGATTCTTC.